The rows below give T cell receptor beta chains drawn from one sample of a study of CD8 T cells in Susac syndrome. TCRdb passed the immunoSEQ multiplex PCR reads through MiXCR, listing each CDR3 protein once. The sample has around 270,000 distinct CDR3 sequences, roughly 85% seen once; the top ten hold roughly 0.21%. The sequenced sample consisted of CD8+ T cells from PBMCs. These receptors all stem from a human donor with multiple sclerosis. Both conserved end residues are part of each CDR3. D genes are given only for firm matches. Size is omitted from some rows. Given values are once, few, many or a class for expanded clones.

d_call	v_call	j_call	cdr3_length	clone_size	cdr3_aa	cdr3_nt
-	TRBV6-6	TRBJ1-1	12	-	CASSVTGTEAFF	TGTGCCAGCAGTGTGACAGGCACTGAAGCTTTCTTT
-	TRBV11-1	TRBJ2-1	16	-	CASNQQGRLFYNEQFF	TGTGCCAGCAACCAACAGGGGAGGCTCTTCTACAATGAGCAGTTCTTC
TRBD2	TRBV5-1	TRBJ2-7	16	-	CASSLTQLAGDYEQYF	TGCGCCAGCAGCTTGACCCAACTAGCGGGAGACTACGAGCAGTACTTC
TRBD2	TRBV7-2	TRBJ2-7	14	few	CASSPPGLADEQYF	TGTGCCAGCAGCCCCCCAGGGCTAGCGGACGAGCAGTACTTC
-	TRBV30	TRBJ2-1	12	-	CAWDSTYNEQFF	TGTGCCTGGGACTCGACCTACAATGAGCAGTTCTTC
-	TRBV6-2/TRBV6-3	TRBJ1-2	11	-	CASSIQGGYTF	TGTGCCAGCAGTATACAAGGCGGCTACACCTTC
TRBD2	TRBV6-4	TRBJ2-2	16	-	CASRPGLAGGTGELFF	TGTGCCAGCAGACCGGGACTAGCGGGAGGAACCGGGGAGCTGTTTTTT
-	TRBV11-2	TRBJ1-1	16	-	CASSGGVAVGGTEAFF	TGTGCCAGCAGCGGGGGGGTGGCCGTAGGAGGGACTGAAGCTTTCTTT
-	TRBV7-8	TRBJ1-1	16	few	CASSFLGSQWYTEAFF	TGTGCCAGCAGCTTCCTTGGGAGTCAGTGGTACACTGAAGCTTTCTTT
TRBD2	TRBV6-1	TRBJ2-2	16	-	CASRTRLAGGAGELFF	TGTGCCAGCAGGACCAGACTAGCGGGAGGGGCCGGGGAGCTGTTTTTT
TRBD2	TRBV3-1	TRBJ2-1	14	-	CASSQVAGVNEQFF	TGTGCCAGCAGCCAAGTAGCGGGAGTAAATGAGCAGTTCTTC
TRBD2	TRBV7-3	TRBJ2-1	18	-	CASSPNGLAGEYQGEQFF	TGTGCCAGCAGCCCAAACGGGTTAGCGGGAGAGTATCAGGGTGAGCAGTTCTTC
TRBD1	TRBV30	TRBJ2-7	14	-	CAWSAGTGISQQYF	TGTGCCTGGAGCGCCGGGACAGGGATATCCCAGCAGTACTTC
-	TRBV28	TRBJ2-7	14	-	CASSRRADRYEQYF	TGTGCCAGCTCCCGGCGGGCGGACCGATACGAGCAGTACTTC
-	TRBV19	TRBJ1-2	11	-	CASLAGRRYTF	TGTGCCAGCCTAGCGGGTCGACGCTACACCTTC
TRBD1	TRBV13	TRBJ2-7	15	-	CASSPGQGRGYEQYF	TGTGCCAGCAGCCCAGGACAGGGTAGGGGCTACGAGCAGTACTTC
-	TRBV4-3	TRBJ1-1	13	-	CASSPKGNTEAFF	TGCGCCAGCAGCCCTAAAGGGAACACTGAAGCTTTCTTT
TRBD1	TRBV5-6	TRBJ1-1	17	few	CASSEVTGVRMNTEAFF	TGTGCCAGCAGCGAGGTGACAGGGGTTAGGATGAACACTGAAGCTTTCTTT